The 18 T cell receptor beta chains reported below all come from one sample, sequenced in a study of vaccination and CD4 T cells after COVID-19. Described treatment: approximately nine-day PBMC culture with coronavirus spike peptide pools or control peptides (ViraFEST assay). No antigens are known for them. Sequencing of cultured CD4+ T cell DNA used the Oncomine TCR Beta short-read assay. TCRdb re-called the PCR reads with MiXCR, one entry per CDR3 protein. The sample carries some 15,000 distinct CDR3 sequences, 53% recorded once. Sequenced material: CD4+ T cells from blood, cultured in vitro. These receptors originate from a human donor who had recovered from COVID-19.

The rearrangement links TRBV7-8 to TRBJ1-2; D remains ambiguous. Trimming shortened V by 1 base and J by 2 bases, and 5 bases separated the two germline ends. Germline CDR1 is SGHVS and CDR2 is FQNEAQ. The CDR3 totals 13 residues. CDR3 region: CASSLDGNYGYTF. In DNA form, the CDR3 reads TGTGCCAGCAGCTTAGACGGGAACTATGGCTACACCTTC.

The chain joins TRBV6-1 to TRBJ2-1; perhaps TRBD1 as D (5 bases). This CDR3 comprises 17 residues. The germline gives CDR1 MNHNS, CDR2 SASEGT. The V end lost 3 bases, the J end lost 6 bases, and 21 bases lay between the germline ends. The CDR3 region has the DNA TGTGCCAGCAGTGATCTTTTGTCGACAGATTCTGGCAATGAGCAGTTCTTC. This codes for CASSDLLSTDSGNEQFF.

This clonotype appeared a few times. The V and J genes are TRBV5-4 and TRBJ1-1; 7 bases are a match to TRBD1. The CDR3 is 14 residues long. The J segment lost 3 bases and the V segment lost 3 bases, leaving 5 bases of the junction unmatched. Germline CDR1 SGHNT, CDR2 YYREEE (reference sequence). The DNA of the CDR3 is TGTGCCAGCAGCTACGACAGGGCCGACACTGAAGCTTTCTTT. Translated: CASSYDRADTEAFF.

The V and J genes are TRBV7-9 and TRBJ2-5, with TRBD2 matching over 8 bases. This CDR3 comprises 15 residues. Unmatched junction bases numbered 4, after V lost 1 base and J lost 3 bases. The germline V gene has CDR1 SEHNR and CDR2 FQNEAQ (reference sequence). CDR3 loop: CASSLVSGLEETQYF. In DNA, the CDR3 is TGTGCCAGCAGCTTAGTATCGGGACTAGAAGAGACCCAGTACTTC. The full variable domain, in which reference TRBV7-9 and TRBJ2-5 provide the parts outside the CDR3, is DTGVSQNPRHKITKRGQNVTFRCDPISEHNRLYWYRQTLGQGPEFLTYFQNEAQLEKSRLLSDRFSAERPKGSFSTLEIQRTEQGDSAMYLCASSLVSGLEETQYFGPGTRLLVL.

The V gene is TRBV20-1, the J gene TRBJ1-1, with 8 bases fitting TRBD1. The trim removed 3 bases at V and 5 bases at J, leaving 8 bases unmatched. The CDR3 sequence is 14 residues long. From germline, CDR1 is DFQATT and CDR2 SNEGSKA (reference sequence). Here the CDR3 DNA reads TGCAGTGCTAGTGCAGGGGGCGCGGGGACTGAAGCTTTCTTT. Protein: CSASAGGAGTEAFF.

V usage is TRBV5-1 and J usage is TRBJ1-5; D perhaps matches TRBD1 (5 bases). CDR3 size: 15 residues. Germline assignment: CDR1 SGHRS and CDR2 YFSETQ. The ends were cut back, 4 bases at V and 2 bases at J, with 13 bases in the middle. In DNA form, the CDR3 reads TGCGCCAGCAGCCCAGACGGGGCAGGCAATCAGCCCCAGCATTTT. Its protein is CASSPDGAGNQPQHF.

This chain links TRBV6-2 or TRBV6-3 with TRBJ2-2; TRBD1 aligns across 8 bases. V trimming: 10 bases; J trimming: 6 bases; junction bases outside the gene matches: 10. The germline V gene encodes CDR1 MNHEY and CDR2 SVGEGT. There are 14 residues in the CDR3. The CDR3, as DNA: TGTGCCATTTCAGGACAGGGATGGGCCGGGGAGCTGTTTTTT. Protein sequence: CAISGQGWAGELFF.

This clonotype was picked up a small number of times. CDR3 DNA: TGTGCCAGCAGCTACGACATAACCTCCTACGAGCAGTACTTC. It translates to CASSYDITSYEQYF. This sequence joins TRBV7-8 and TRBJ2-7; D remains unclear. The V end was cut by 4 bases, the J end by 0 bases, with 10 bases between. This CDR3 has 14 residues. Germline CDR1 and CDR2: SGHVS and FQNEAQ.

This clonotype was counted a few times. The CDR3 DNA is TGTGCCAGCAGTCAGAAACAGGGTTCTCGCTATGGCTACACCTTC. Its protein product is CASSQKQGSRYGYTF. J is TRBJ1-2 and V is TRBV6-1, with a tentative D call TRBD1 (6 bases). V was cut by 5 bases and J by 4 bases, with 17 bases left in between. Per the germline V gene, CDR1 is MNHNS and CDR2 is SASEGT. This CDR3 region has 15 residues.

The genes are TRBV6-1 and TRBJ2-2, with D unresolved. The CDR3 extends over 12 amino acids. Germline CDR1 MNHNS, CDR2 SASEGT. The ends were cut back, 7 bases at V and 5 bases at J, with 8 bases in the middle. The CDR3 loop reads CASKPETGELFF. In DNA, the CDR3 is TGTGCCAGCAAGCCAGAGACCGGGGAGCTGTTTTTT.

The genes are TRBV27 and TRBJ2-7; 8 bases match TRBD1. This CDR3 has 12 amino acids. The V gene end was trimmed by 6 bases and the J gene end by 5 bases; junction bases not matched to a gene: 3. In germline, CDR1 is MNHEY, CDR2 SMNVEV (reference sequence). The CDR3 DNA reads TGTGCCAGCAGCCCGGACAGGGACGAGCAGTACTTC. Translated, it gives CASSPDRDEQYF.

This clonotype was seen only a few times. This rearrangement joins TRBV2 to TRBJ1-6, with 8 positions matching TRBD1. Per the germline V gene, CDR1 is SNHLY and CDR2 is FYNNEI. The CDR3 spans 16 residues. Trimming removed 3 bases from V and 9 bases from J; junction bases left unmatched: 10. The chain's CDR3 is CASSDGWAGGSSPLHF. CDR3 DNA sequence: TGTGCCAGCAGTGACGGATGGGCAGGGGGCTCTTCACCCCTCCACTTT.

The J gene is TRBJ2-1, the V gene TRBV7-3, with D possibly TRBD1 on 6 matching bases. The ends were cut back, 5 bases at V and 8 bases at J, with 16 bases in the middle. The CDR3 length is 14 residues. Looked up from germline, CDR1 is SGHTA and CDR2 is FQGTGA. CDR3 amino acids: CASSLGTSGDEQFF. CDR3 sequence (DNA): TGTGCCAGCAGCCTTGGGACATCAGGCGATGAGCAGTTCTTC. Drawing the rest from reference TRBV7-3 and TRBJ2-1, the complete variable domain is GAGVSQTPSNKVTEKGKYVELRCDPISGHTALYWYRQSLGQGPEFLIYFQGTGAADDSGLPNDRFFAVRPEGSVSTLKIQRTERGDSAVYLCASSLGTSGDEQFFGPGTRLTVL.

This clonotype was detected a few times. The gene calls are TRBV28 and TRBJ2-7, with 7 bases identical to TRBD1. Germline CDR1 is MDHEN and CDR2 is SYDVKM. V lost 5 bases, J lost 2 bases, and 9 bases stayed unmatched. The CDR3 contains 15 residues. CDR3 protein: CASSLRQGGTYEQYF. The CDR3 nucleotides read TGTGCCAGCAGTCTAAGACAGGGTGGCACCTACGAGCAGTACTTC.

V and J are TRBV11-1 and TRBJ2-5, with TRBD2 matching 7 bases. Germline assignment: CDR1 SGHAT and CDR2 FQDESV (reference sequence). The CDR3 is made up of 13 amino acids. With 3 bases clipped from V and 5 bases from J, the junction kept 3 bases outside the gene matches. The CDR3 DNA is TGTGCCAGCAGCTTCGGGGGGAGTGAGACCCAGTACTTC. It encodes CASSFGGSETQYF.

This sequence joins TRBV19 and TRBJ2-5; D not certain. Per germline, CDR1 LNHDA and CDR2 SQIVND (reference sequence). The CDR3 spans 14 residues. V dropped 6 bases and J dropped 3 bases, with 14 bases sitting between them. The chain's CDR3 is CASSPRHREETQYF. The CDR3 DNA reads TGTGCCAGTAGCCCACGGCACAGAGAAGAGACCCAGTACTTC.

This clonotype was found a few times. The chain uses TRBV20-1 and TRBJ2-7, with D perhaps matching TRBD1 (6 bases). CDR3 length equals 11 residues. Germline V gene data show CDR1 as DFQATT and CDR2 as SNEGSKA (reference sequence). Deletions cut 6 bases from V and 4 bases from J, with 10 bases between. The CDR3 DNA reads TGCAGTGCCAAGGACAGTTACGAGCAGTACTTC. Translating it yields CSAKDSYEQYF.

J is TRBJ2-5 and V is TRBV7-2, with 9 bases that match TRBD2. The CDR3 is 15 residues long. With 2 bases clipped from V and 2 bases from J, the junction kept 3 bases outside the gene matches. Per the germline V gene, CDR1 is SGHTA and CDR2 is FQGNSA. CDR3 in DNA: TGTGCCAGCAGCTTACTAGCGGGGTTTCAAGAGACCCAGTACTTC. Translation gives CASSLLAGFQETQYF.